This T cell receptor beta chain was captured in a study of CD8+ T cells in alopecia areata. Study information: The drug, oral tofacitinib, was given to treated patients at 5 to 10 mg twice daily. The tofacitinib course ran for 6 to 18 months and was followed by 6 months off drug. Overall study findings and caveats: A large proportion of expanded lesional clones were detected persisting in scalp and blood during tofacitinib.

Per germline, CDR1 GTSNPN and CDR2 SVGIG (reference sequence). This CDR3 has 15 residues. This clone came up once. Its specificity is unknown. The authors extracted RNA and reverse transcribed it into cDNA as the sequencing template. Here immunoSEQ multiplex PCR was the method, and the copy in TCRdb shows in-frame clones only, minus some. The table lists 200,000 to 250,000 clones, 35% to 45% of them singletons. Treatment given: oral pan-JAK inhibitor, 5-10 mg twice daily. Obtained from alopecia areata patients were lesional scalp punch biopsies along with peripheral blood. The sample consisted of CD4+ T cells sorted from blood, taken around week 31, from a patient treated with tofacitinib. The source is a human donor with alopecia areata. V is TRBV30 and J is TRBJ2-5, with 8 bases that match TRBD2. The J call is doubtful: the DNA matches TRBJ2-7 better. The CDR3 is CAWSPTSGGTYEQYF. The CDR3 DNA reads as TGTGCCTGGAGTCCCACCTCGGGGGGGACCTACGAGCAGTACTTC.